Below, 19 T cell receptor beta chains from the same sample are listed, as sequenced in a study of Ad26.COV2.S vaccination and SARS-CoV-2 variants. Assay: immunoSEQ multiplex PCR; the TCRdb copy retains only in-frame clones and omits some. There are about 350,000 clones in the sample; roughly 91% occur only once, and 3.4% lies in the top ten. Described treatment: some 20 received Ad26.COV2.S at low or high dose, single or two shots; 5 received placebo; per-sample allocation not given. Collection of the samples took place on day 63 after the first injection of vaccine or placebo. Sequencing used peripheral blood, obtained in a trial of Ad26.COV2.S vaccine versus placebo. These receptors were obtained from a person aged 18-65 years who received the Ad26.COV2.S COVID-19 vaccine or a placebo.

The J gene is TRBJ1-5, the V gene TRBV6-5, with D unresolved. Trimming removed 0 bases from V and 9 bases from J, with 15 bases in between. There are 15 residues in the CDR3. Germline V CDR1 and CDR2: MNHEY, SVGAGI. This CDR3 reads CASSYSKNSPVPQHF. The CDR3 coding sequence is TGTGCCAGCAGTTACTCGAAGAACTCTCCAGTGCCCCAGCATTTT.

This sequence joins TRBV9 and TRBJ2-2; D not certain. The V end was cut by 0 bases, the J end by 8 bases, with 8 bases between. CDR1 SGDLS and CDR2 YYNGEE come from the germline V gene. The CDR3 covers 13 residues. The CDR3 DNA reads TGTGCCAGCAGCGTAGGGAGTGGGGGGGAGCTGTTTTTT. Amino acids: CASSVGSGGELFF.

This rearrangement joins TRBV5-1 to TRBJ1-5; the D gene is possibly TRBD1 (6 bases). The CDR3 extends over 15 amino acids. Trimming cost V 1 base and J 7 bases, with 15 bases left between them. The V gene's germline CDR1 is SGHRS and CDR2 YFSETQ. CDR3 in DNA: TGCGCCAGCAGCTTGTTTCCGGGGGCTGGACAGCCCCAGCATTTT. As protein: CASSLFPGAGQPQHF.

The V call is TRBV27, the J call TRBJ1-1, with D perhaps TRBD1 (5 bases). The CDR3 has 15 amino acids. Germline V gene sequence: CDR1 MNHEY, CDR2 SMNVEV (reference sequence). With 5 bases removed from V and 0 bases from J, the gap between germline ends came to 13 bases. The DNA of the CDR3 is TGTGCCAGCAGTCGCGAGGGACGGATGAACACTGAAGCTTTCTTT. Its protein product is CASSREGRMNTEAFF.

The rearrangement uses TRBV3-1 (or the pseudogene TRBV3-2) and TRBJ1-1; TRBD1 agrees at 7 bases. The trim removed 4 bases at V and 0 bases at J, leaving 8 bases unmatched. Looked up from germline, CDR1 is LGHDT and CDR2 is YNNKEL (reference sequence). The CDR3 runs to 16 residues. CDR3 amino acids: CASSPTGTDMNTEAFF. The DNA for the CDR3 is TGTGCCAGCAGCCCTACCGGGACAGACATGAACACTGAAGCTTTCTTT.

This chain uses TRBV5-1 with TRBJ2-7; 9 bases line up with TRBD1. V was clipped by 4 bases and J by 5 bases; unmatched bases: 7. The CDR3 loop spans 14 amino acids. In germline, CDR1 is SGHRS, CDR2 YFSETQ. The CDR3 is CASSPGTGSNEQYF. CDR3 DNA: TGCGCCAGCAGCCCCGGGACAGGGAGTAACGAGCAGTACTTC.

This clone occurred once. The chain combines TRBV5-1 with TRBJ1-6; possible D gene TRBD1, 6 bases. With 0 bases removed from V and 10 bases from J, the gap between germline ends came to 14 bases. Germline values: CDR1 SGHRS, CDR2 YFSETQ. The CDR3 runs to 15 residues. The CDR3 spells CASSLDRDEISPLHF. CDR3 in DNA: TGCGCCAGCAGCTTGGACAGGGACGAGATCTCACCCCTCCACTTT. The full variable domain, its missing parts supplied by reference TRBV5-1 and TRBJ1-6, is KAGVTQTPRYLIKTRGQQVTLSCSPISGHRSVSWYQQTPGQGLQFLFEYFSETQRNKGNFPGRFSGRQFSNSRSEMNVSTLELGDSALYLCASSLDRDEISPLHFGNGTRLTVT.

In nucleotides, the CDR3 is TGCGCCAGCAGTGGAGGGGCGGGGGACAATGAGCAGTTCTTC. Protein product: CASSGGAGDNEQFF. This rearrangement joins TRBV5-1 to TRBJ2-1; 7 bases agree with TRBD2. This CDR3 is 14 amino acids long. The trim removed 5 bases at V and 5 bases at J, leaving 7 bases unmatched. The germline V gene encodes CDR1 SGHRS and CDR2 YFSETQ.

In DNA, the CDR3 is TGTGCCAGCAGCGAGGGTGGGGACACCGGGGAGCTGTTTTTT. Protein: CASSEGGDTGELFF. The chain uses TRBV9 and TRBJ2-2, with no clear D. The CDR3 is 14 amino acids. With 3 bases removed from V and 3 bases from J, the gap between germline ends came to 9 bases. Germline V CDR1 and CDR2: SGDLS, YYNGEE.

The gene calls are TRBV7-2 and TRBJ1-3; D is ambiguous. V lost 2 bases and J lost 2, with 16 bases in between. The germline V gene has CDR1 SGHTA and CDR2 FQGNSA. The CDR3 has 17 residues. The chain's CDR3 is CASSLSGGVGTGNTIYF. The DNA for the CDR3 is TGTGCCAGCAGCTTAAGTGGCGGGGTTGGTACTGGAAACACCATATATTTT. The full variable domain, rest sourced from reference TRBV7-2 and TRBJ1-3, is GAGVSQSPSNKVTEKGKDVELRCDPISGHTALYWYRQSLGQGLEFLIYFQGNSAPDKSGLPSDRFSAERTGGSVSTLTIQRTQQEDSAVYLCASSLSGGVGTGNTIYFGEGSWLTVV.

The chain recombines TRBV29-1 with TRBJ2-2; D call uncertain. Germline lookup yields CDR1 SQVTM and CDR2 ANQGSEA. The CDR3 length is 13 residues. Deletions cut 3 bases from V and 1 base from J, with 6 bases between. The CDR3 DNA is TGCAGCGTTGATGAACAGAACACCGGGGAGCTGTTTTTT. Its translation is CSVDEQNTGELFF.

This clone was picked up many times. This chain links TRBV7-8 with TRBJ1-6; a possible D gene is TRBD1 (5 bases). V lost 7 bases, J lost 11 bases, and 18 bases lay in between. The CDR3 consists of 14 residues. Germline CDR1 and CDR2: SGHVS and FQNEAQ. The CDR3 DNA sequence: TGTGCCAGCACCCATTCAACGGGGGAGGCACCCCTCCACTTT. Translation: CASTHSTGEAPLHF.

The J gene is TRBJ1-4, the V gene TRBV7-2; D is undetermined. This CDR3 has 13 residues. The germline V gene encodes CDR1 SGHTA and CDR2 FQGNSA. The V end was cut by 1 base, the J end by 4 bases, with 4 bases between. The CDR3 sequence: CASSLVSNEKLFF. CDR3 DNA sequence: TGTGCCAGCAGCTTAGTGAGTAATGAAAAACTGTTTTTT.

The genes are TRBV5-8 and TRBJ1-1; possible D gene TRBD1, 5 bases. The CDR3 sequence is 14 residues long. Between the trimmed V and J ends, which lost 4 bases and 5 bases, there was a span of 15 bases. CDR1 is SGHTS, CDR2 YDEGEE, per germline. The chain's CDR3 is CASSPGLGGTEAFF. The DNA of the CDR3 is TGTGCCAGCAGCCCCGGGCTCGGGGGGACTGAAGCTTTCTTT. The variable domain in full, with the rest retrieved from reference TRBV5-8 and TRBJ1-1, is EAGVTQSPTHLIKTRGQQATLRCSPISGHTSVYWYQQALGLGLQFLLWYDEGEERNRGNFPPRFSGRQFPNYSSELNVNALELEDSALYLCASSPGLGGTEAFFGQGTRLTVV.

In its sample, this clone was seen once. The chain carries TRBV9 and TRBJ1-6; 9 bases are shared with TRBD1. This CDR3 is 16 amino acids long. Germline CDR1 SGDLS, CDR2 YYNGEE. Trimming took 4 bases from V and 7 from J; bases not matched to a gene: 9. The CDR3 here is CASSSTGQGWNSPLHF. The CDR3 DNA is TGTGCCAGCAGCTCTACAGGACAGGGGTGGAATTCACCCCTCCACTTT.

J is TRBJ2-1 and V is TRBV6-6; D is possibly TRBD2 (5 bases). V was cut by 6 bases and J by 6 bases, with 18 bases left in between. This CDR3 is 15 amino acids long. The germline V gene has CDR1 MNHNY and CDR2 SVGAGI (reference sequence). This CDR3 reads CASSQRDTSPNEQFF. CDR3 in DNA: TGTGCCAGCAGCCAAAGAGACACTAGTCCCAATGAGCAGTTCTTC.

This chain links TRBV3-1 (or the pseudogene TRBV3-2) with TRBJ2-3, with 11 positions matching TRBD2. The germline V gene encodes CDR1 LGHDT and CDR2 YNNKEL (reference sequence). V gave up 4 bases and J gave up 0 bases; unmatched junction bases: 9. This CDR3 region has 18 residues. Here the CDR3 reads CASSPWLAGGPSTDTQYF. Here the CDR3 DNA reads TGTGCCAGCAGCCCGTGGCTAGCGGGGGGCCCAAGCACAGATACGCAGTATTTT.

This sequence joins TRBV7-3 and TRBJ2-7; the match to TRBD1 covers 10 bases. Per germline, CDR1 SGHTA and CDR2 FQGTGA. The CDR3 contains 15 residues. V lost 0 bases and J lost 6; bases outside the gene matches: 5. The CDR3 protein is CASSLTGDRGGEQYF. The DNA for the CDR3 is TGTGCCAGCAGCTTAACAGGGGACAGGGGAGGCGAGCAGTACTTC. Looking up the rest from reference TRBV7-3 and TRBJ2-7 gives the full variable domain: GAGVSQTPSNKVTEKGKYVELRCDPISGHTALYWYRQSLGQGPEFLIYFQGTGAADDSGLPNDRFFAVRPEGSVSTLKIQRTERGDSAVYLCASSLTGDRGGEQYFGPGTRLTVT.

The chain recombines TRBV20-1 with TRBJ1-1; D ambiguous. Germline lookup yields CDR1 DFQATT and CDR2 SNEGSKA (reference sequence). Trimming cost V 3 bases and J 0 bases, with 8 bases left between them. This CDR3 comprises 13 residues. In nucleotides, the CDR3 is TGCAGTGCTAGTCTCAGCTTGAACACTGAAGCTTTCTTT. This translates into CSASLSLNTEAFF.